These 29 T cell receptor beta chains were all obtained from the same sample, sequenced in a study of blood T cell repertoires in COVID-19. Sequencing was performed with immunoSEQ multiplex PCR; in TCRdb, only in-frame clones are kept and a portion is missing. The sample lists 150,000 or so clones, around 85% occurring once. Input material: peripheral blood. Every receptor here comes from a woman aged 40-49 years with active or convalescent COVID-19.

This clone occurred a few times. The chain links TRBV6-5 to TRBJ2-7, with 15 bases that match TRBD2. Trimming took 7 bases from V and 6 from J; bases not matched to a gene: 7. Germline-derived CDR1 and CDR2 are MNHEY and SVGAGI. The CDR3 is 15 residues long. The CDR3 sequence: CASKGLAGGRGEQYF. The CDR3 DNA follows: TGTGCCAGCAAAGGACTAGCGGGGGGGCGCGGCGAGCAGTACTTC.

This clone was found a few times. The chain is built from TRBV3-1 (or the pseudogene TRBV3-2) and TRBJ1-4; unclear D gene. V was shortened by 0 bases and J by 7 bases, with 15 bases between the two germline ends. The CDR3 consists of 16 residues. Germline V gene sequence: CDR1 LGHDT, CDR2 YNNKEL (reference sequence). The CDR3 loop is CASSQDMDGISEKLFF. The DNA for the CDR3 is TGTGCCAGCAGCCAAGATATGGACGGGATAAGTGAAAAACTGTTTTTT.

This clone was seen more than once but under ten times. The genes are TRBV5-4 and TRBJ1-2; 10 bases are a match to TRBD1. The CDR3 length is 13 residues. Trimming at V came to 4 bases and at J to 8 bases, leaving 5 bases not matched to a gene. Germline CDR1 is SGHNT and CDR2 is YYREEE (reference sequence). CDR3: CASSPGQGFGYTF. The CDR3 bases are TGTGCCAGCAGCCCGGGACAGGGGTTCGGCTACACCTTC.

About this clone: A read error may account for a junction end that differs from germline. CDR3 sequence: CASSERINTGELFF. CDR3 bases: TGTGCTAGCAGCGAGCGGATCAACACCGGGGAGCTGTTTTTT. J is TRBJ2-2 and V is TRBV7-7; tentative D call: TRBD2 (5 bases). The CDR3 is 14 amino acids. Germline V gene sequence: CDR1 SSHAT, CDR2 FNYEAQ (reference sequence).

The J gene is TRBJ1-2, the V gene TRBV9; 9 bases align to TRBD1. From germline, CDR1 is SGDLS and CDR2 YYNGEE. V lost 0 bases, J lost 8 bases, and 2 bases stayed unmatched. The CDR3 consists of 13 residues. CDR3 sequence: CASSVDRGRGYTF. The CDR3 DNA sequence: TGTGCCAGCAGCGTAGACAGGGGGCGAGGCTACACCTTC.

The chain combines TRBV5-1 with TRBJ2-3; D is unresolved. Per germline, CDR1 SGHRS and CDR2 YFSETQ. Trimming pared 4 bases from V and 2 bases from J, leaving 11 bases between. This CDR3 has 14 residues. The CDR3 DNA follows: TGCGCCAGCAGCCCCCCGACTCTCACAGATACGCAGTATTTT. This sequence encodes CASSPPTLTDTQYF. Based on the CDR3 plus reference TRBV5-1 and TRBJ2-3, the full variable domain is KAGVTQTPRYLIKTRGQQVTLSCSPISGHRSVSWYQQTPGQGLQFLFEYFSETQRNKGNFPGRFSGRQFSNSRSEMNVSTLELGDSALYLCASSPPTLTDTQYFGPGTRLTVL.

The chain employs TRBV13 and TRBJ2-1; 11 bases line up with TRBD1. CDR3 length: 17 amino acids. Germline-derived CDR1 and CDR2 are PRHDT and FYEKMQ (reference sequence). J lost 5 bases, V lost 5 bases, and 11 bases had no gene match. The DNA for the CDR3 is TGTGCCAGCAGCGCCCGCCTAGGACAGGGGGCTAACAATGAGCAGTTCTTC. Amino acid sequence: CASSARLGQGANNEQFF.

There are a few counts of this clone. In DNA form, the CDR3 reads TGTGCCAGCTCACCAGCCCTAGGGAACACTGAAGCTTTCTTT. This encodes CASSPALGNTEAFF. J is TRBJ1-1 and V is TRBV18; no definite D call. The CDR3 extends over 14 amino acids. CDR1 is KGHSH, CDR2 LQKENI, per germline. Trimming removed 2 bases at V and 1 base at J, with 8 bases between.

In this sample, this clone turned up once. This rearrangement joins TRBV9 to TRBJ1-2; D is ambiguous. The ends were cut back, 4 bases at V and 8 bases at J, with 12 bases in the middle. The V gene's germline CDR1 is SGDLS and CDR2 YYNGEE. The CDR3 length is 12 residues. CDR3 region: CASSPAAGGYTF. As DNA, the CDR3 is TGTGCCAGCAGCCCCGCGGCGGGGGGCTACACCTTC.

The chain recombines TRBV6-2 or TRBV6-3 with TRBJ2-1; 11 bases fit TRBD2. The CDR3 contains 16 residues. The V segment lost 5 bases and the J segment 4 bases; nucleotides outside the gene matches: 7. Looked up from germline, CDR1 is MNHEY and CDR2 is SVGEGT. This CDR3 reads CASSKRLAGTYNEQFF. CDR3 nucleotides: TGTGCCAGCAGTAAGAGACTAGCGGGAACGTACAATGAGCAGTTCTTC.

The chain uses TRBV5-4 and TRBJ1-4; D might be TRBD1 (6 bases). The CDR3 totals 15 residues. Germline V gives CDR1 SGHNT, CDR2 YYREEE (reference sequence). V was trimmed by 3 bases and J by 3 bases, leaving 12 bases between them. As DNA, the CDR3 is TGTGCCAGCAGCTCGCAGGGGCGCCCTAATGAAAAACTGTTTTTT. As protein: CASSSQGRPNEKLFF.

In its sample, this clone was seen once. This chain joins TRBV5-1 and TRBJ2-1; D perhaps matches TRBD2 (6 bases). The CDR3 has 15 residues. Looked up from germline, CDR1 is SGHRS and CDR2 is YFSETQ. Trimming cost V 7 bases and J 0 bases, with 14 bases left between them. CDR3 nucleotide sequence: TGCGCCAGCGACGTACGGGGGAGCTCCTACAATGAGCAGTTCTTC. It translates to CASDVRGSSYNEQFF.

The chain uses TRBV9 and TRBJ1-2; 7 bases fit TRBD1. Germline lookup yields CDR1 SGDLS and CDR2 YYNGEE. V lost 0 bases, J lost 7 bases, and 18 bases stayed unmatched. The CDR3 sequence is 18 residues long. CDR3 bases: TGTGCCAGCAGCGTAGCGCAAGGGTATAACAGGGGTCGTGGTGGCTACACCTTC. This translates into CASSVAQGYNRGRGGYTF.

The chain combines TRBV5-8 with TRBJ2-2; no reliable D call. The CDR3 is 13 residues long. CDR1 and CDR2 from the germline V gene are SGHTS and YDEGEE. V was cut by 2 bases and J by 9 bases, with 11 bases left in between. As DNA, the CDR3 is TGTGCCAGCAGCTTCGAACGCCACAGGGAGCTGTTTTTT. It is translated as CASSFERHRELFF.

This clone was counted only a few times. V is TRBV5-5 and J is TRBJ1-6, with D hard to call. V was clipped by 3 bases and J by 6 bases, with 7 bases between them. The CDR3 is 13 amino acids. The germline V gene encodes CDR1 SGHKS and CDR2 YYEKEE (reference sequence). The CDR3: CASSSGANSPLHF. DNA of the CDR3: TGTGCCAGCAGCTCAGGCGCTAATTCACCCCTCCACTTT.

The rearrangement uses TRBV19 and TRBJ1-5, with D tentatively TRBD1 (5 bases). Germline assignment: CDR1 LNHDA and CDR2 SQIVND (reference sequence). Trimming pared 7 bases from V and 10 bases from J, leaving 23 bases between. The CDR3 has 15 residues. The CDR3 loop is CASNPPAGKGNPQHF. The DNA for the CDR3 is TGTGCCAGTAATCCCCCGGCAGGGAAGGGTAACCCCCAGCATTTT.

The chain recombines TRBV7-9 with TRBJ1-1, with 7 bases matching TRBD1. There are 12 residues in the CDR3. J lost 14 bases, V lost 4 bases, and 10 bases had no gene match. Germline CDR1 and CDR2: SEHNR and FQNEAQ (reference sequence). The CDR3 DNA reads as TGTGCCAGCAGCTATATCTCGACAGGGATGTTCTTT. This codes for CASSYISTGMFF.

The chain joins TRBV27 to TRBJ2-7; D may be TRBD1 (5 bases). Germline V CDR1 and CDR2: MNHEY, SMNVEV (reference sequence). The V and J ends lost 5 bases and 5 bases respectively, with 16 bases between them. The CDR3 consists of 14 residues. This CDR3 is CASSPLTGLDEQYF. The CDR3 DNA reads TGTGCCAGCAGTCCCCTAACAGGATTAGACGAGCAGTACTTC.

V gene TRBV27 combines with J gene TRBJ1-2; TRBD1 agrees at 9 bases. Trimming took 1 base from V and 4 from J; bases not matched to a gene: 10. Germline V CDR1 and CDR2: MNHEY, SMNVEV (reference sequence). The CDR3 length is 17 residues. The CDR3 loop reads CASSLLAVTGGFYGYTF. The CDR3, as DNA: TGTGCCAGCAGTTTATTGGCTGTGACAGGGGGATTCTATGGCTACACCTTC.

The chain recombines TRBV21-1 with TRBJ1-2. TRBV21-1 is a pseudogene. The CDR3 runs 15 residues. CDR3 amino acids: CASSKGRGSAVGYTF. CDR3 DNA sequence: TGTGCCAGCAGCAAAGGGAGAGGGTCGGCAGTTGGCTACACCTTC.

V gene TRBV29-1 combines with J gene TRBJ1-4, with 9 nucleotides matching TRBD1. This CDR3 spans 13 amino acids. Germline V gene sequence: CDR1 SQVTM, CDR2 ANQGSEA. Unmatched junction bases numbered 5, after V lost 4 bases and J lost 8 bases. CDR3 DNA: TGCAGCGTTGGGGGGACAGGGTACGAAAAACTGTTTTTT. Protein: CSVGGTGYEKLFF.

This chain links TRBV27 with TRBJ1-5; D remains unclear. Germline values: CDR1 MNHEY, CDR2 SMNVEV (reference sequence). V was clipped by 5 bases and J by 2 bases, with 16 bases between them. This CDR3 spans 16 amino acids. The DNA of the CDR3 is TGTGCCAGCAGTCCGAGCGGGGTAAGCGGCAATCAGCCCCAGCATTTT. This sequence encodes CASSPSGVSGNQPQHF.

The chain joins TRBV27 to TRBJ1-6, with 9 bases that match TRBD1. Germline V lookup: CDR1 MNHEY, CDR2 SMNVEV (reference sequence). The CDR3 runs 13 residues. V dropped 9 bases and J dropped 9; count of bases not matched to a gene: 6. The CDR3 nucleotides are TGTGCCAGTACCGGGACAGGGCCTTCACCCCTCCACTTT. It specifies CASTGTGPSPLHF.

The genes are TRBV5-1 and TRBJ1-2; no reliable D call. Germline values: CDR1 SGHRS, CDR2 YFSETQ. Trimming cost V 7 bases and J 6 bases, with 10 bases left between them. CDR3 length equals 11 residues. CDR3 sequence reads: CASGEGHGYTF. The CDR3, as DNA: TGCGCCAGCGGGGAGGGCCATGGCTACACCTTC.

The chain links TRBV5-1 to TRBJ2-1; 8 positions match TRBD2. This CDR3 has 15 residues. Germline V gene data show CDR1 as SGHRS and CDR2 as YFSETQ. The J segment lost 5 bases and the V segment lost 4 bases, leaving 8 bases of the junction unmatched. CDR3 in DNA: TGCGCCAGCAGCCCCCAAGCGGGAGTGGACAATGAGCAGTTCTTC. Residues: CASSPQAGVDNEQFF. Full variable domain (remainder filled in from reference TRBV5-1 and TRBJ2-1): KAGVTQTPRYLIKTRGQQVTLSCSPISGHRSVSWYQQTPGQGLQFLFEYFSETQRNKGNFPGRFSGRQFSNSRSEMNVSTLELGDSALYLCASSPQAGVDNEQFFGPGTRLTVL.

Remarks on this clone: Mismatch with germline at one junction end may stem from a read error. The J gene is TRBJ2-5, the V gene TRBV7-7; possible D gene TRBD2, 5 bases. This CDR3 is 12 amino acids long. Germline CDR1 is SSHAT and CDR2 is FNYEAQ (reference sequence). CDR3 bases: TGTGCTAGCAGCTTCGGAGGAGAGACCCAGTACTTC. Translated, it gives CASSFGGETQYF.

The chain combines TRBV7-9 with TRBJ2-7; 7 positions agree with TRBD1. The CDR3 has 12 amino acids. The V gene's germline CDR1 is SEHNR and CDR2 FQNEAQ (reference sequence). The V and J ends lost 2 bases and 7 bases, in that order; junction bases with no gene match: 2. The CDR3 sequence: CASSLQGEEQYF. The CDR3 DNA follows: TGTGCCAGCAGCTTACAGGGGGAAGAGCAGTACTTC.

The V gene is TRBV30, the J gene TRBJ1-1; unclear D gene. Germline-derived CDR1 and CDR2 are GTSNPN and SVGIG (reference sequence). Trimming shortened V by 0 bases and J by 4 bases, and 9 bases separated the two germline ends. The CDR3 consists of 13 residues. CDR3 nucleotide sequence: TGTGCCTGGAGTGTAGTCCCCAGCACTGAAGCTTTCTTT. It translates to CAWSVVPSTEAFF.

Here the CDR3 DNA reads TGTGCCAGCAGTGAAGGCTTCGGGGACAAGAACTACGAGCAGTACTTC. This codes for CASSEGFGDKNYEQYF. The chain couples TRBV6-1 to TRBJ2-7; weak D call: TRBD1 (6 bases). The CDR3 is made up of 16 amino acids. Trimming shortened V by 1 base and J by 3 bases, and 16 bases separated the two germline ends. Looked up from germline, CDR1 is MNHNS and CDR2 is SASEGT.